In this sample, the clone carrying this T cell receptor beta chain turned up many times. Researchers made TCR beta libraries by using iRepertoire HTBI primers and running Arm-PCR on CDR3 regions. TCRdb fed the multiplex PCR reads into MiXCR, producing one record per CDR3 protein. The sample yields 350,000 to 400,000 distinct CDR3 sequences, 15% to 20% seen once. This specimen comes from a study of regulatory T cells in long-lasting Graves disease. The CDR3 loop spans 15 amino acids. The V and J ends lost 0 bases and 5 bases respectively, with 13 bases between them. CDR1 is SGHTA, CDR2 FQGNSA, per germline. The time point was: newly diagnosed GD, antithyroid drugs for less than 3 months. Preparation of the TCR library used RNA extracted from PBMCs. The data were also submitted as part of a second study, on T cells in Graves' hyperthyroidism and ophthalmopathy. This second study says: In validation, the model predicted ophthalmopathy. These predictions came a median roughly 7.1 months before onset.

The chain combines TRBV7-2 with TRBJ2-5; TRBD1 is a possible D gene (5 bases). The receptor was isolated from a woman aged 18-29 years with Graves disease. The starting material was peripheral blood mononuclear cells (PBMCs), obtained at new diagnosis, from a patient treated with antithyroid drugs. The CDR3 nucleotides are TGTGCCAGCAGCTTAGCGGTAGGGGCAAGTGAGACCCAGTACTTC. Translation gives CASSLAVGASETQYF.